This passage covers 18 T cell receptor beta chains from one sample sequenced in a study of Ad26.COV2.S vaccination and SARS-CoV-2 variants. The assay was immunoSEQ multiplex PCR, and TCRdb's table has in-frame clones only and misses some. The table has about 410,000 clones, roughly 90% seen once. Treatment noted: around 19 received Ad26.COV2.S at low or high dose, single or two shots; about five received placebo; per-sample allocation not given. Vaccine and placebo recipients were sampled on day 63 after the first injection. Sequencing was performed on peripheral blood, taken in a trial of Ad26.COV2.S vaccine versus placebo. These receptor sequences come from a person aged 18 to 65 who received the Ad26.COV2.S COVID-19 vaccine or a placebo.

The J gene is TRBJ2-7, the V gene TRBV20-1, with D tentatively TRBD1 (5 bases). The germline V gene has CDR1 DFQATT and CDR2 SNEGSKA (reference sequence). This CDR3 spans 13 amino acids. V shed 3 bases and J shed 5 bases, with 14 bases lying between them. The CDR3 DNA reads as TGCAGTGCTAGTAAAGGGGCCGGCGACGAGCAGTACTTC. It encodes CSASKGAGDEQYF.

The chain is built from TRBV10-2 and TRBJ2-7; no reliable D call. The CDR3 spans 13 residues. With 0 bases removed from V and 3 bases from J, the gap between germline ends came to 6 bases. CDR1 is WSHSY, CDR2 SAAADI, per germline. For the CDR3, the DNA is TGCGCCAGCAGTGAGTCGGGCAGCTACGAGCAGTACTTC. Translating gives CASSESGSYEQYF.

The V and J genes are TRBV10-1 and TRBJ2-5; possible D gene TRBD2, 6 bases. This CDR3 spans 14 amino acids. Germline CDR1 reads WNHNN; CDR2 reads SYGVQD (reference sequence). V was clipped by 3 bases and J by 7 bases, with 15 bases between them. The CDR3 nucleotides are TGCGCCAGCAGTGAATCTCGGGGGATACGGACCCAGTACTTC. This translates into CASSESRGIRTQYF.

This clone appeared a few times. The chain links TRBV11-2 to TRBJ2-7, with 9 bases that match TRBD1. This CDR3 region has 14 residues. Trimming took 0 bases from V and 7 from J; bases not matched to a gene: 4. In germline, CDR1 is SGHAT, CDR2 FQNNGV. The CDR3: CASSLDRGTGEQYF. CDR3 sequence (DNA): TGTGCCAGCAGCTTAGATCGCGGGACAGGGGAGCAGTACTTC.

This chain uses TRBV7-2 with TRBJ1-2; D might be TRBD1 (6 bases). Germline assignment: CDR1 SGHTA and CDR2 FQGNSA. The CDR3 runs to 15 residues. The V end was cut by 4 bases, the J end by 7 bases, with 19 bases between. CDR3: CASSSSLTGLSGYTF. The CDR3 DNA is TGTGCCAGCAGCTCATCCCTGACAGGTTTGTCTGGCTACACCTTC.

The V call is TRBV7-8, the J call TRBJ2-5, with D maybe TRBD2 (5 bases). Per germline, CDR1 SGHVS and CDR2 FQNEAQ. The CDR3 extends over 16 amino acids. Trimming left V 1 base short and J 5 bases short, with 17 bases between. CDR3 sequence reads: CASSLDRPGGGETQYF. CDR3 DNA sequence: TGTGCCAGCAGCTTAGATCGTCCAGGAGGTGGGGAGACCCAGTACTTC.

The rearrangement uses TRBV28 and TRBJ2-4; 9 bases are a match to TRBD1. With 5 bases clipped from V and 8 bases from J, the junction kept 4 bases outside the gene matches. The CDR3 consists of 13 residues. Germline V gene sequence: CDR1 MDHEN, CDR2 SYDVKM. The CDR3 protein is CASSRQGEHIQYF. CDR3 DNA sequence: TGTGCCAGCAGTAGACAGGGGGAACACATTCAGTACTTC.

The rearrangement uses TRBV6-5 and TRBJ1-3, with D unresolved. Germline assignment: CDR1 MNHEY and CDR2 SVGAGI. Trimming pared 8 bases from V and 0 bases from J, leaving 8 bases between. This CDR3 region has 13 residues. The CDR3 reads CASRSFSGNTIYF. In DNA form, the CDR3 reads TGTGCCAGCCGGTCGTTCTCTGGAAACACCATATATTTT.

There are a few counts of this clone. Other nucleotide sequences from this sample produce the same CDR3. J is TRBJ1-1 and V is TRBV7-9; no clear D. Between the trimmed V and J ends, which lost 2 bases and 3 bases, there was a span of 4 bases. The CDR3 has 12 residues. Germline CDR1 reads SEHNR; CDR2 reads FQNEAQ (reference sequence). The CDR3 loop reads CASSLSDTEAFF. DNA for the CDR3: TGTGCCAGCAGCTTAAGCGACACTGAAGCTTTCTTT.

J is TRBJ2-1 and V is TRBV5-4; a weak D match, TRBD2 (6 bases). Germline CDR1 is SGHNT and CDR2 is YYREEE (reference sequence). The length of the CDR3 is 14 residues. V gave up 0 bases and J gave up 9 bases, with 13 bases separating them. The CDR3 protein is CASSLATSWGEQFF. The DNA of the CDR3 is TGTGCCAGCAGCTTGGCCACTAGCTGGGGTGAGCAGTTCTTC.

The chain's CDR3 is CASSLEGQEGAFF. The CDR3 DNA reads as TGTGCCAGCAGCCTAGAAGGGCAGGAAGGGGCTTTCTTT. J is TRBJ1-1 and V is TRBV4-2; the D is unclear. The V and J ends lost 4 bases and 11 bases respectively, with 17 bases between them. The CDR3 sequence is 13 residues long. Germline V lookup: CDR1 LGHNA, CDR2 YNFKEQ.

The chain couples TRBV19 to TRBJ1-1; D is unresolved. CDR1 is LNHDA, CDR2 SQIVND, per germline (reference sequence). The CDR3 extends over 13 amino acids. Trimming removed 7 bases at V and 4 bases at J, with 13 bases between. CDR3 sequence: CASIAGYSTEAFF. As DNA, the CDR3 is TGTGCCAGTATTGCAGGATATAGCACTGAAGCTTTCTTT.

J is TRBJ2-7 and V is TRBV7-9; D could derive from TRBD1 or TRBD2 (5 bases each). In germline, CDR1 is SEHNR, CDR2 FQNEAQ (reference sequence). This CDR3 has 14 amino acids. V was clipped by 1 base and J by 3 bases, with 10 bases between them. CDR3 in amino acids: CASSLVGTGYEQYF. The CDR3 bases are TGTGCCAGCAGCTTAGTTGGGACGGGCTACGAGCAGTACTTC.

The V gene is TRBV4-1, the J gene TRBJ1-5, with D possibly being TRBD1 (6 bases). V shed 0 bases and J shed 2 bases, with 20 bases lying between them. CDR3 length equals 19 residues. CDR1 is MGHRA, CDR2 YSYEKL, per germline. Here the CDR3 reads CASSQDLYRVVERNQPQHF. The CDR3 coding sequence is TGCGCCAGCAGCCAAGATTTATACAGGGTCGTCGAGCGCAATCAGCCCCAGCATTTT.

The CDR3 nucleotides are TGTGCCAGTACCAGAGACAGGGTTCGCGGGGAGCTGTTTTTT. Encoded protein: CASTRDRVRGELFF. The gene calls are TRBV19 and TRBJ2-2, with TRBD1 identical over 7 bases. The trim removed 7 bases at V and 7 bases at J, leaving 9 bases unmatched. The CDR3 is made up of 14 amino acids. Germline V CDR1 and CDR2: LNHDA, SQIVND (reference sequence).

The V gene is TRBV6-5, the J gene TRBJ2-4, with TRBD1 as a possible D gene (5 bases). CDR1 is MNHEY, CDR2 SVGAGI, per germline. Trimming pared 8 bases from V and 5 bases from J, leaving 10 bases between. The CDR3 runs 12 residues. The CDR3 region is CASGREENIQYF. The CDR3, as DNA: TGTGCCAGCGGCAGGGAAGAAAACATTCAGTACTTC.

The chain joins TRBV19 to TRBJ2-7; D is possibly TRBD2 (5 bases). The CDR3 sequence is 15 residues long. Trimming removed 3 bases from V and 0 bases from J, with 12 bases in between. Per the germline V gene, CDR1 is LNHDA and CDR2 is SQIVND (reference sequence). The CDR3 nucleotides read TGTGCCAGTAGTATTGGGTCGGGGTCCTCCTACGAGCAGTACTTC. As protein: CASSIGSGSSYEQYF.

This chain links TRBV27 with TRBJ1-1; D not certain. Trimming took off 4 bases at V and 2 bases at J, with 11 bases between the two ends. The CDR3 is 14 residues long. From germline, CDR1 is MNHEY and CDR2 SMNVEV (reference sequence). The CDR3: CASSSVGLNTEAFF. The CDR3 bases are TGTGCCAGCAGTTCGGTAGGACTAAACACTGAAGCTTTCTTT.